This T cell receptor beta chain was sequenced for a study of T cell clonotyping in hematopoietic cell transplantation. As concerns this clone: Antigen unknown.

Profiled with immunoSEQ multiplex PCR; TCRdb holds only in-frame clones, not every one. The table lists about 11,000 clones, less than 55% of them singletons, with approximately 9.3% in the top ten. Recipient blood drawn about 28 days pretransplant and days 30, 100, 180 after. Study conclusions and caveats: Graft donor and pretransplant recipient Inverse Simpson Index values predicted broader posttransplant TCR diversity.

The sequences come from PBMCs, collected 30 days after allogeneic stem cell transplant. This TCR derives from a male patient aged 45 to 59 who had an allogeneic stem cell transplant from an unrelated donor, so the T cells may come from the graft donor. Some clones in this sample may be carry-over from other donors' samples.

Written as DNA, the CDR3 is TGTGCCAGCAGCGAACTCGGGACGGGAGAAAACTATGGCTACACCTTC. It translates to CASSELGTGENYGYTF. This chain uses TRBV25-1 with TRBJ1-2, with D perhaps matching TRBD1 (5 bases). This CDR3 has 16 amino acids. Germline CDR1 is MGHDK and CDR2 is SYGVNS. V lost 6 bases and J 2 bases, leaving 19 bases between the germline ends.